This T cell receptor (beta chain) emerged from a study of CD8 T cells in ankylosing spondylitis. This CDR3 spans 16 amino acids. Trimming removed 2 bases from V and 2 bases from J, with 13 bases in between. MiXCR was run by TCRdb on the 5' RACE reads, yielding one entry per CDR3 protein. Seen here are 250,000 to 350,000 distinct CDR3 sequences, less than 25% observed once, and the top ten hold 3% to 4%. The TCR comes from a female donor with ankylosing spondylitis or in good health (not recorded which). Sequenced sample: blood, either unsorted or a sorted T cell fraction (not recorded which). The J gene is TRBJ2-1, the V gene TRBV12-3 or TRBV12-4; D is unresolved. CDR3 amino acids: CASSLLVKTPYNEQFF. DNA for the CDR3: TGTGCCAGCAGTTTATTAGTCAAGACGCCCTACAATGAGCAGTTCTTC.